The rows below give T cell receptor beta chains drawn from one sample of a study of blood T cell repertoires in COVID-19. TCRdb's copy holds only in-frame clones and misses some; the assay was immunoSEQ multiplex PCR. The profile shows over 100,000 clones, roughly 90% of them singletons. The sample consisted of peripheral blood. The source is a woman aged 50 to 65 with COVID-19, enrolled during active disease. The conserved cysteine and the conserved F or W are not part of the CDR3 here.

J gene: TRBJ2-1
V gene: TRBV7-9
CDR3 protein: ASSRTVDNEQF

J gene: TRBJ1-4
V gene: TRBV27
CDR3 protein: ASGRVGGNEKLF

J gene: TRBJ2-7
V gene: TRBV4-2
CDR3 protein: ASSPGLAGLSYEQY

J gene: TRBJ2-1
V gene: TRBV6-1
CDR3 protein: ASSDPGTGTYNEQF

J gene: TRBJ1-1
V gene: TRBV6-5
CDR3 protein: ASSLTEEHTEAF

J gene: TRBJ1-2
V gene: TRBV7-8
CDR3 protein: ASSPTTGGAYYGYT

J gene: TRBJ2-7
V gene: TRBV19
CDR3 protein: ASQGTSGASYEQY

J gene: TRBJ2-7
V gene: TRBV4-1
CDR3 protein: ASSSVGGLAGSYEQY

J gene: TRBJ1-2
V gene: TRBV14
CDR3 protein: ASRAGGGTRPT

J gene: TRBJ2-3
V gene: TRBV5-1
CDR3 protein: ASSPTESTDTQY

J gene: TRBJ2-2
V gene: TRBV24-1
CDR3 protein: ATSAAPGQGHGELF

J gene: TRBJ1-1
V gene: TRBV18
CDR3 protein: ASSPLGGEYTEAF

J gene: TRBJ1-1
V gene: TRBV30
CDR3 protein: ASNPDRVNTEAF

J gene: TRBJ2-7
V gene: TRBV6-2/TRBV6-3
CDR3 protein: ASSYSDRAAYEQY

J gene: TRBJ2-3
V gene: TRBV27
CDR3 protein: ASSLGRTDTQY

J gene: TRBJ1-6
V gene: TRBV9
CDR3 protein: ASYVAPSWAPYNSPLH

J gene: TRBJ2-7
V gene: TRBV7-9
CDR3 protein: ASSPRQIYEQY

J gene: TRBJ2-7
V gene: TRBV6-2/TRBV6-3
CDR3 protein: ASSYITSGASYEQY

J gene: TRBJ1-3
V gene: TRBV5-6
CDR3 protein: ASSFGHGSGNTIY

J gene: TRBJ2-3
V gene: TRBV6-6
CDR3 protein: ASSSAGPGTDTQY

J gene: TRBJ2-2
V gene: TRBV13
CDR3 protein: ASSLLTGELF

J gene: TRBJ2-5
V gene: TRBV6-5
CDR3 protein: ASSYSAAGGTETQY

J gene: TRBJ1-4
V gene: TRBV6-6
CDR3 protein: ASSGGLIEKLF

J gene: TRBJ2-2
V gene: TRBV7-2
CDR3 protein: ASSLVGTSNTGELF

J gene: TRBJ1-2
V gene: TRBV19
CDR3 protein: ASSTGQGNYGYT

J gene: TRBJ1-1
V gene: TRBV3-1/TRBV3-2
CDR3 protein: ASSQDFLQGSEAF

J gene: TRBJ1-2
V gene: TRBV25-1
CDR3 protein: ASSHSGGINYGYT

J gene: TRBJ2-3
V gene: TRBV29-1
CDR3 protein: SVGKRTITTDTQY

J gene: TRBJ2-7
V gene: TRBV3-1/TRBV3-2
CDR3 protein: ASSQDTISYEQY

J gene: TRBJ2-7
V gene: TRBV6-5
CDR3 protein: ASSYSAGIDEQY

J gene: TRBJ2-5
V gene: TRBV10-3
CDR3 protein: AISVGTSGVETQY

J gene: TRBJ2-2
V gene: TRBV5-1
CDR3 protein: ASSFVSGELF

J gene: TRBJ2-7
V gene: TRBV5-1
CDR3 protein: ASSSPGLKRYEQY

J gene: TRBJ2-4
V gene: TRBV10-1
CDR3 protein: ASSLPRGGENIQY

J gene: TRBJ1-2
V gene: TRBV2
CDR3 protein: ASSEISRAEGYT

J gene: TRBJ2-2
V gene: TRBV11-2
CDR3 protein: ASSRTGPGELF

J gene: .
V gene: TRBV11-2
CDR3 protein: ASSPEYEQY

J gene: TRBJ2-7
V gene: TRBV27
CDR3 protein: ASSSLGQDHYEQY

J gene: TRBJ1-5
V gene: TRBV15
CDR3 protein: ATSRVRFSNQPQH

J gene: TRBJ1-3
V gene: TRBV9
CDR3 protein: ASSLRGGESGNTIY

J gene: TRBJ2-7
V gene: TRBV15
CDR3 protein: ATSRGSGPGYEQY

J gene: TRBJ2-7
V gene: TRBV10-3
CDR3 protein: AISEGQGFEQY

J gene: TRBJ1-4
V gene: TRBV7-9
CDR3 protein: ASSWGQGNEKLF

J gene: TRBJ1-2
V gene: TRBV5-4
CDR3 protein: ASSSTGAYGYT

J gene: TRBJ2-1
V gene: TRBV27
CDR3 protein: ASTRGRGANEQF

J gene: TRBJ1-5
V gene: TRBV30
CDR3 protein: AWSSQALYSNQPQH

J gene: TRBJ2-3
V gene: TRBV19
CDR3 protein: ASSISSGGTTDTQY

J gene: TRBJ2-7
V gene: TRBV6-5
CDR3 protein: ASRDRASYEQY

J gene: TRBJ2-1
V gene: TRBV7-2
CDR3 protein: ASSWTGGNEQF

J gene: TRBJ1-3
V gene: TRBV5-1
CDR3 protein: ASSLGGSGNTIY